This T cell receptor (beta chain) originates from a study of blood T cell repertoires in COVID-19. This table comes from immunoSEQ multiplex PCR, and its TCRdb copy is limited to in-frame clones, with some not included. The sample contains a few hundred thousand clones, 85% to 90% of which appear only once. The V segment lost 5 bases and the J segment 3 bases; nucleotides outside the gene matches: 5. The CDR3 length is 17 residues. The V gene's germline CDR1 is LGHDT and CDR2 YNNKEL (reference sequence). The source of this sequence is a man aged 30 to 45 who had recovered from COVID-19. This sequence joins TRBV3-1 (or the pseudogene TRBV3-2) and TRBJ2-2; 14 nucleotides line up with TRBD2. Sequenced sample: PBMCs or T cells enriched from blood (not recorded which). The CDR3 region is CASSSGLAGGHTGELFF. CDR3 nucleotide sequence: TGTGCCAGCAGCTCCGGACTAGCGGGAGGACACACCGGGGAGCTGTTTTTT.